One and the same sample provided the 14 T cell receptor beta chains below, sequenced in a study of shared clonotypes between healthy human individuals. The protocol was immunoSEQ multiplex PCR, while the TCRdb copy is restricted to in-frame clones and leaves out a portion. Of about 480,000 clones in the sample, 79% were seen once. Sequences were obtained from PBMCs. The receptors shown here come from a woman in her 40s in good health. Some clones in this sample may be carry-over from other donors' samples.

This chain joins TRBV30 and TRBJ1-2, with TRBD1 as a possible D gene (5 bases). Germline V gives CDR1 GTSNPN, CDR2 SVGIG (reference sequence). The CDR3 consists of 14 residues. Trimming stripped 3 bases from V and 4 bases from J, with 15 bases between. The CDR3, as DNA: TGTGCCTGGAGCGTTGGTAGGGGCCCCTATGGCTACACCTTC. The encoded protein is CAWSVGRGPYGYTF.

V gene TRBV7-8 combines with J gene TRBJ2-5; 9 bases map to TRBD1. CDR1 SGHVS and CDR2 FQNEAQ come from the germline V gene. The ends lost 5 bases at V and 4 bases at J; junction bases unmatched: 8. The CDR3 has 15 amino acids. CDR3 in amino acids: CASSKGTGWGETQYF. CDR3 nucleotide sequence: TGTGCCAGCAGCAAAGGGACAGGGTGGGGAGAGACCCAGTACTTC.

The chain employs TRBV29-1 and TRBJ2-1; possible D gene TRBD2, 6 bases. Looked up from germline, CDR1 is SQVTM and CDR2 is ANQGSEA. The CDR3 contains 12 residues. Trimming cost V 1 base and J 12 bases, with 13 bases left between them. The CDR3: CSVEGVGTVQFF. In nucleotides, the CDR3 is TGCAGCGTTGAAGGGGTGGGGACTGTGCAGTTCTTC.

The V and J genes are TRBV28 and TRBJ2-7, with D possibly TRBD1 on 6 matching bases. This CDR3 region has 20 residues. Trimming stripped 2 bases from V and 1 base from J, with 27 bases between. Germline V gene lookup returns CDR1 MDHEN and CDR2 SYDVKM. CDR3 coding DNA: TGTGCCAGCAGTTTAGGTGGTATCCGACTACAGGGTAGGCAATCCTACGAGCAGTACTTC. It encodes CASSLGGIRLQGRQSYEQYF. Combining the CDR3 with reference TRBV28 and TRBJ2-7 gives the whole variable domain DVKVTQSSRYLVKRTGEKVFLECVQDMDHENMFWYRQDPGLGLRLIYFSYDVKMKEKGDIPEGYSVSREKKERFSLILESASTNQTSMYLCASSLGGIRLQGRQSYEQYFGPGTRLTVT.

The genes are TRBV27 and TRBJ2-7; D unclear. Germline V gives CDR1 MNHEY, CDR2 SMNVEV (reference sequence). The CDR3 length is 13 residues. V gave up 4 bases and J gave up 2 bases, with 9 bases separating them. Written as DNA, the CDR3 is TGTGCCAGCAGTTCCCAGTCCGCCTACGAGCAGTACTTC. Residues: CASSSQSAYEQYF.

J is TRBJ2-7 and V is TRBV19, with 7 bases that match TRBD2. Germline V gene sequence: CDR1 LNHDA, CDR2 SQIVND (reference sequence). After removal of 6 bases from V and 3 bases from J, the junction contained 17 bases not matched to a gene. CDR3 length: 17 amino acids. CDR3 sequence reads: CASSTPRTQRDNYEQYF. In DNA, the CDR3 is TGTGCCAGTAGCACCCCTAGAACACAGCGGGATAACTACGAGCAGTACTTC.

This chain joins TRBV7-2 and TRBJ2-7; TRBD1 or TRBD2 may be the D gene (5 bases each). Looked up from germline, CDR1 is SGHTA and CDR2 is FQGNSA. V shed 0 bases and J shed 2 bases, with 11 bases lying between them. This CDR3 spans 15 amino acids. The CDR3 is CASSLAGTQPYEQYF. DNA for the CDR3: TGTGCCAGCAGCTTAGCGGGGACCCAGCCCTACGAGCAGTACTTC.

The rearrangement uses TRBV11-2 and TRBJ2-2; a weak D match, TRBD2 (6 bases). Trimming removed 3 bases from V and 1 base from J, with 9 bases in between. CDR1 is SGHAT and CDR2 is FQNNGV in the germline V gene. The CDR3 is 15 residues long. The CDR3 spells CASSFGGRNTGELFF. CDR3 in DNA: TGTGCCAGCAGCTTTGGGGGGAGGAACACCGGGGAGCTGTTTTTT.

The chain has TRBV7-3 and TRBJ1-5, with TRBD1 as a possible D gene (6 bases). V shed 5 bases and J shed 0 bases, with 17 bases lying between them. CDR1 SGHTA and CDR2 FQGTGA come from the germline V gene. The CDR3 consists of 17 residues. The CDR3 protein is CASSKTAGGGSNQPQHF. CDR3 sequence (DNA): TGTGCCAGCAGCAAAACTGCGGGAGGGGGTAGCAATCAGCCCCAGCATTTT.

This clone was counted only a few times. The CDR3 nucleotides are TGTGCCTTCGGGGGTCCCGGCGGACAGTACTTC. This encodes CAFGGPGGQYF. The chain couples TRBV30 to TRBJ2-7, with D possibly TRBD2 on 6 matching bases. The V gene lost 7 bases and the J gene lost 10 bases, with 17 bases spanning the gap. CDR3 size: 11 residues. CDR1 is GTSNPN and CDR2 is SVGIG in the germline V gene (reference sequence).

The chain recombines TRBV4-1 with TRBJ1-1; 9 bases match TRBD1. Germline-derived CDR1 and CDR2 are MGHRA and YSYEKL. J gave up 10 bases and V 3 bases, and 12 bases lay outside the gene matches. The CDR3 is 15 amino acids. CDR3 in amino acids: CASSHSGQGTGGAFF. For the CDR3, the DNA is TGCGCCAGCAGCCATAGTGGACAGGGGACGGGGGGAGCTTTCTTT.

The CDR3 is CASTPAGGATGELFF. In DNA form, the CDR3 reads TGCGCCAGCACCCCAGCGGGAGGGGCGACCGGGGAGCTGTTTTTT. The rearrangement links TRBV5-1 to TRBJ2-2, with 10 bases lining up with TRBD2. The germline V gene encodes CDR1 SGHRS and CDR2 YFSETQ. This CDR3 spans 15 amino acids. The V segment lost 6 bases and the J segment 5 bases; nucleotides outside the gene matches: 7.

This clone has just one count. The CDR3 bases are TGTGCCAGCAGTTCCCACGGAAACACCATATATTTT. Translation: CASSSHGNTIYF. The V call is TRBV28, the J call TRBJ1-3; no clear D gene. The CDR3 covers 12 residues. The germline gives CDR1 MDHEN, CDR2 SYDVKM. V lost 4 bases and J 4 bases, leaving 5 bases between the germline ends.

This clone was seen more than once but under ten times. The same CDR3 also results from other DNA sequences found in this sample. The chain has TRBV18 and TRBJ1-4; no clear D gene. Trimming took 0 bases from V and 0 from J, leaving 2 bases between them. This CDR3 region has 14 residues. The germline CDR1 and CDR2 sequences are KGHSH and LQKENI. In DNA, the CDR3 is TGTGCCAGCTCACCACCTTCAACTAATGAAAAACTGTTTTTT. This sequence encodes CASSPPSTNEKLFF. Full variable domain (outside the CDR3, taken from reference TRBV18 and TRBJ1-4): NAGVMQNPRHLVRRRGQEARLRCSPMKGHSHVYWYRQLPEEGLKFMVYLQKENIIDESGMPKERFSAEFPKEGPSILRIQQVVRGDSAAYFCASSPPSTNEKLFFGSGTQLSVL.